This T cell receptor (beta chain) appears in the sequencing data of a study of metastatic and nonmetastatic thyroid tumors. Study-level background: Across peripheral blood and tumor or nodule tissue samples taken from malignant and benign thyroid patients, the repertoires were compared with one another.

Unmatched junction bases numbered 7, after V lost 2 bases and J lost 1 base. CDR3 size: 17 residues. CDR1 and CDR2 (germline): SGHTA, FQGTGA. All patients were treatment-naive before thyroid surgery. In the authors' methods: A papillary thyroid cancer distant-metastasis classifier was built from CDR3 differences across clinicopathological groups. TCRdb re-called clones from the PCR reads using MiXCR. For this entry, the V and J calls and clone size follow TCRdb and not the study's own pipeline. The sample contains roughly 22,000 clones, more than 30% of which appear only once. Sample: blood. The clonotype originates from a male donor with papillary thyroid cancer or a benign thyroid nodule (not recorded which). Some clones in this sample may be carry-over from other donors' samples. This sequence joins TRBV7-3 and TRBJ2-2; TRBD1 aligns across 7 bases. CDR3 in DNA: TGTGCCAGCAGCTTATTTGGGCAGGGGGTGAACACCGGGGAGCTGTTTTTT. Translating it yields CASSLFGQGVNTGELFF.